The rows below give T cell receptor beta chains drawn from one sample of a study of blood T cells in healthy people across ages. TCRdb analysed the 5' RACE reads with MiXCR anew, one entry per CDR3 protein. The sample shows hundreds of thousands of distinct CDR3 sequences, roughly 50% of them seen only once. What was sequenced was blood. All receptors derive from a man younger than 40 in good health. CDR3s include the opening cysteine and the closing phenylalanine or tryptophan. The D gene is left open where the match is weak. Size tells how often a clone was seen (once, few, many) or the class of an expanded clone, and some rows leave it out.

v_call,d_call,j_call,clone_size,cdr3_nt,cdr3_aa
TRBV12-3/TRBV12-4,.,TRBJ2-2,.,TGTGCCAGCAGTTTCTCCGAGACTAGTGGGACCGGGGAGCTGTTTTTT,CASSFSETSGTGELFF
TRBV20-1,.,TRBJ1-2,many,TGCAGTGCCCGACAGGCCGGAGGATATGGCTACACCTTC,CSARQAGGYGYTF
TRBV4-1,TRBD2,TRBJ2-3,.,TGCGCCAGCAGCCAAGGAGCTCGAGCGGGGAGCACAGATACGCAGTATTTT,CASSQGARAGSTDTQYF
TRBV20-1,.,TRBJ2-4,.,TGCAGCTTATTCCCCCAGTACAAAAACATTCAGTACTTC,CSLFPQYKNIQYF
TRBV6-6,.,TRBJ2-5,.,TGTGCCAGCAGTTACCCAGACAGTAAAGAGACCCAGTACTTC,CASSYPDSKETQYF
TRBV15,.,TRBJ1-4,.,TGTGCCACCAGCCAACCGACAGCTCGGAGTGAAAAACTGTTTTTT,CATSQPTARSEKLFF
TRBV5-1,TRBD1,TRBJ1-4,.,TGCGCCAGCCGGTGGGGGACAGGTGAAAAACTGTTTTTT,CASRWGTGEKLFF
TRBV5-1,.,TRBJ2-5,.,TGCGTCAGCAGCTTTACCGGACAAGAGACCCAGTACTTC,CVSSFTGQETQYF
TRBV7-9,.,TRBJ1-2,.,TGTGCCAGCAGCGTCCCCGGGACCAGCGGCTACACCTTC,CASSVPGTSGYTF
TRBV7-2,.,TRBJ1-2,few,TGTGCCAGCAGCCCCGATACATTTAACTATGGCTACACCTTC,CASSPDTFNYGYTF
TRBV29-1,.,TRBJ2-5,few,TGCAGCGTTGGGGACCGGGGGGCCCACCAAGAGACCCAGTACTTC,CSVGDRGAHQETQYF
TRBV7-8,.,TRBJ2-3,once,TGTGCCAGCAGCTATGAAGGGGGGACCCACCTTATAGATACGCAGTATTTT,CASSYEGGTHLIDTQYF
TRBV6-2/TRBV6-3,TRBD2,TRBJ2-1,.,TGTGCCAGCAAGAGCGGACTAGCGGACTACAATGAGCAGTTCTTC,CASKSGLADYNEQFF
TRBV28,.,TRBJ2-3,.,TGTGCCAGCAGTTTACCTACAGACTGGCAAGATACGCAGTATTTT,CASSLPTDWQDTQYF
TRBV9,TRBD2,TRBJ2-3,.,TGTGCCCACAGCGTAAAGGGCGGGAGGGCCAGGGGACCCACAGATACGCAGTATTTT,CAHSVKGGRARGPTDTQYF
TRBV20-1,.,TRBJ2-3,.,TGCAGTGCTAGACCCCTGACCTGGGCAGGCGGCACAGATACGCAGTATTTT,CSARPLTWAGGTDTQYF
TRBV7-9,.,TRBJ2-7,.,TGTGCCAGCAGCTTAGGGGATTACTACGAGCAGTACTTC,CASSLGDYYEQYF
TRBV2,.,TRBJ1-4,.,TGTGCCAGCAGAGCAGGGGCCCACTATAATGAAAAACTGTTTTTT,CASRAGAHYNEKLFF
TRBV7-6,TRBD2,TRBJ2-3,.,TGTGCCAGCAGCACCGGGACTAGCGGGTACACAGATACGCAGTATTTT,CASSTGTSGYTDTQYF
TRBV11-2,.,TRBJ2-3,.,TGTGCCAGCAGGCCTGGGGTTCGTGCGGGAAGTCCCACAGATACGCAGTATTTT,CASRPGVRAGSPTDTQYF
TRBV6-2/TRBV6-3,.,TRBJ2-1,.,TGTGCCAGCAGCCTGTTGGGTATCTCCTACAATGAGCAGTTCTTC,CASSLLGISYNEQFF
TRBV28,TRBD1,TRBJ2-7,.,TGTGCCAGCAGTGTGGACAGGTACGAGCAGTACTTC,CASSVDRYEQYF
TRBV20-1,.,TRBJ1-2,.,TGCAGTGCCGCACCGGGAAAGGTTTATGGCTACACCTTC,CSAAPGKVYGYTF
TRBV7-9,TRBD1,TRBJ2-1,.,TGTGCCAGCAGCTTATTCGGGACAGGGGGAAACAATGAGCAGTTCTTC,CASSLFGTGGNNEQFF
TRBV6-1,TRBD2,TRBJ2-1,.,TGTGCTAGCAGTGAGATACTTGCGGGGGGCGCGCACAATGAGCAGTTCTTC,CASSEILAGGAHNEQFF
TRBV9,.,TRBJ2-1,few,TGTGCCAGCAGCGGCCCCGGTGGCTTCAATGAGCAGTTCTTC,CASSGPGGFNEQFF
TRBV4-1,.,TRBJ2-5,.,TGCGCCAGCAGCCAAGGCCCCGAGGGGCGCAGGGAGACCCAGTACTTC,CASSQGPEGRRETQYF
TRBV10-3,TRBD1,TRBJ1-2,.,TGTGCCATCAGCACAGGGGAGTATGGCTACACCTTC,CAISTGEYGYTF
TRBV5-1,.,TRBJ2-3,.,TGCGCCAGCAGATTGGAGGGCCGACCCGTGGATACGCAGTATTTT,CASRLEGRPVDTQYF